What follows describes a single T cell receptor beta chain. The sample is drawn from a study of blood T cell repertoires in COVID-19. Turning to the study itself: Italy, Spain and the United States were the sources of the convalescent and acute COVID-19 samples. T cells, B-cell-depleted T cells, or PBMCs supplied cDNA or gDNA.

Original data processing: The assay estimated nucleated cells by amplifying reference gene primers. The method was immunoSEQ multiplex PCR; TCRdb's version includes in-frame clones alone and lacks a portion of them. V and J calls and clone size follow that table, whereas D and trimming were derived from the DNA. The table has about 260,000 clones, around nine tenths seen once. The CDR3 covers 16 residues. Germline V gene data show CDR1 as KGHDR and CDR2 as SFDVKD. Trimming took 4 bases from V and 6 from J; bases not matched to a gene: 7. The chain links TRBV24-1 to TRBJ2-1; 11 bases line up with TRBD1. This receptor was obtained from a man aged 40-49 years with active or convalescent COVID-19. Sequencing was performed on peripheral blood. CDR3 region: CATSDRSGTGGNEQFF. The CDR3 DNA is TGTGCCACCAGTGACCGAAGTGGGACAGGGGGCAATGAGCAGTTCTTC.